This T cell receptor beta chain is from a study of blood T cell repertoires in COVID-19. About the research overall: Acute and convalescent COVID-19 samples came from the United States, Italy and Spain.

Germline values: CDR1 LGHDT, CDR2 YNNKEL (reference sequence). The CDR3 totals 14 residues. V gave up 2 bases and J gave up 4 bases; unmatched junction bases: 3. Measured with immunoSEQ multiplex PCR; TCRdb has only the in-frame clones, and not every one. The sample holds tens of thousands of clones, 90% seen once. The TCR sequence derives from a woman in her forties or fifties in a cohort sampled during active COVID-19. The specimen sequenced was peripheral blood. The chain employs TRBV3-1 (or the pseudogene TRBV3-2) and TRBJ1-1, with 8 positions matching TRBD1. CDR3 bases: TGTGCCAGCAGCCAACCCGACAGGGGCACTGAAGCTTTCTTT. It encodes CASSQPDRGTEAFF.